These 29 T cell receptor beta chains were all obtained from the same sample, sequenced in a study of response to subunit inactivated influenza vaccine. MiXCR, run by TCRdb on the RT-PCR reads, gives a single entry per CDR3 protein. The sample carries 250,000 to 350,000 distinct CDR3 sequences, about 20% recorded once. The sample in question was PBMCs from blood, obtained less than 22 months after vaccination. These receptors all come from a man aged 45-69 years who received an inactivated influenza vaccine.

This clonotype appeared many times. The CDR3 spells CASIYSLQEYEQYF. Here the CDR3 DNA reads TGTGCCAGCATCTACTCGCTACAGGAGTACGAGCAGTACTTC. This sequence joins TRBV5-6 and TRBJ2-7; maybe TRBD1 (5 bases). Germline assignment: CDR1 SGHDT and CDR2 YYEEEE. Deletions cut 6 bases from V and 4 bases from J, with 17 bases between. The CDR3 extends over 14 amino acids.

V and J are TRBV4-1 and TRBJ2-5; D is possibly TRBD2 (5 bases). Germline CDR1 and CDR2: MGHRA and YSYEKL. The CDR3 covers 16 residues. The V and J ends lost 0 bases and 2 bases respectively, with 13 bases between them. Here the CDR3 reads CASSQDRLAGQETQYF. The CDR3 nucleotides read TGCGCCAGCAGCCAAGATCGGCTAGCAGGACAAGAGACCCAGTACTTC.

This clonotype was seen only a few times. V usage is TRBV20-1 and J usage is TRBJ2-3; D remains ambiguous. The CDR3 runs 13 residues. Germline V gene data show CDR1 as DFQATT and CDR2 as SNEGSKA (reference sequence). The germline V and J ends were trimmed by 8 bases and 0 bases, with 12 bases remaining between them. CDR3 region: CSRRKTSTDTQYF. The CDR3 DNA reads TGCAGTCGCAGGAAGACTAGCACAGATACGCAGTATTTT.

DNA for the CDR3: TGCAGTGCTAGAGATCGATGGACAGGGGGTAGTGCGGATACGCAGTATTTT. Residues: CSARDRWTGGSADTQYF. The chain uses TRBV20-1 and TRBJ2-3; 10 bases are a match to TRBD1. The CDR3 covers 17 residues. Per germline, CDR1 DFQATT and CDR2 SNEGSKA (reference sequence). Trimming at V came to 0 bases and at J to 6 bases, leaving 12 bases not matched to a gene.

Only a few counts were recorded for this clonotype. The V call is TRBV7-2, the J call TRBJ2-5; D is tentatively TRBD1 or TRBD2 (5 bases each). V was clipped by 1 base and J by 4 bases, with 13 bases between them. Germline V gene data show CDR1 as SGHTA and CDR2 as FQGNSA. The CDR3 has 15 amino acids. This CDR3 reads CASSLVGGSLETQYF. In DNA form, the CDR3 reads TGTGCCAGCAGCTTAGTTGGGGGATCACTAGAGACCCAGTACTTC.

The chain combines TRBV10-3 with TRBJ1-2, with unresolved D. The CDR3 extends over 15 amino acids. Germline-derived CDR1 and CDR2 are ENHRY and SYGVKD. V dropped 0 bases and J dropped 4 bases, with 12 bases sitting between them. The CDR3 here is CAISESAVAGYGYTF. The CDR3 nucleotides are TGTGCCATCAGTGAGTCGGCAGTGGCGGGCTATGGCTACACCTTC.

This clonotype was counted ten times or more. The CDR3: CASSPVGGMNTEAFF. The CDR3 region has the DNA TGCGCCAGCAGCCCTGTTGGGGGGATGAACACTGAAGCTTTCTTT. This chain uses TRBV5-1 with TRBJ1-1; weak D call: TRBD1 (5 bases). Germline V gene data show CDR1 as SGHRS and CDR2 as YFSETQ. The CDR3 covers 15 residues. V lost 4 bases and J lost 0, with 13 bases in between. Combining the CDR3 with reference TRBV5-1 and TRBJ1-1 gives the whole variable domain KAGVTQTPRYLIKTRGQQVTLSCSPISGHRSVSWYQQTPGQGLQFLFEYFSETQRNKGNFPGRFSGRQFSNSRSEMNVSTLELGDSALYLCASSPVGGMNTEAFFGQGTRLTVV.

The table lists this clonotype with a few counts. This chain joins TRBV29-1 and TRBJ2-3; TRBD1 agrees at 12 bases. The CDR3 has 16 residues. Looked up from germline, CDR1 is SQVTM and CDR2 is ANQGSEA. V dropped 6 bases and J dropped 7; count of bases not matched to a gene: 14. The CDR3 DNA follows: TGCAGCGTCACATCCCCGGGACAGGGGGCCCGAAATACGCAGTATTTT. Protein: CSVTSPGQGARNTQYF.

The chain couples TRBV5-6 to TRBJ2-1; D is unresolved. Germline V CDR1 and CDR2: SGHDT, YYEEEE. Trimming shortened V by 5 bases and J by 1 base, and 22 bases separated the two germline ends. The CDR3 covers 18 residues. The CDR3 DNA sequence: TGTGCCAGCAGTTCCACGAGCACGGGTAAGGGTTCCTACAATGAGCAGTTCTTC. This codes for CASSSTSTGKGSYNEQFF.

V gene TRBV4-2 combines with J gene TRBJ2-7; D is uncertain. Germline V gene sequence: CDR1 LGHNA, CDR2 YNFKEQ. The CDR3 sequence is 13 residues long. Trimming shortened V by 0 bases and J by 3 bases, and 6 bases separated the two germline ends. DNA for the CDR3: TGTGCCAGCAGCCAAGAAACCGGCTACGAGCAGTACTTC. Protein product: CASSQETGYEQYF.

This clonotype has a handful of counts. The rearrangement links TRBV20-1 to TRBJ2-7; 9 bases are shared with TRBD2. The CDR3 sequence is 15 residues long. V was pared by 6 bases and J by 1 base, with 10 bases of the junction left unmatched. In germline, CDR1 is DFQATT, CDR2 SNEGSKA (reference sequence). CDR3 bases: TGCAGTGCCCCCATCCCGCTAGCGGGGTCCTACGAGCAGTACTTC. Translating it yields CSAPIPLAGSYEQYF.

In its sample, this clonotype was seen a few times. The chain combines TRBV7-2 with TRBJ1-5, with D maybe TRBD1 (5 bases). Trimming stripped 1 base from V and 3 bases from J, with 13 bases between. CDR1 is SGHTA and CDR2 is FQGNSA in the germline V gene. The CDR3 extends over 16 amino acids. The CDR3, as DNA: TGTGCCAGCAGCTTAGATTACGGACAAGTCAATCAGCCCCAGCATTTT. This translates into CASSLDYGQVNQPQHF.

V gene TRBV11-2 combines with J gene TRBJ2-6, with D unresolved. CDR1 and CDR2 (germline): SGHAT, FQNNGV. The CDR3 is 14 residues long. Trimming shortened V by 7 bases and J by 0 bases, and 7 bases separated the two germline ends. The CDR3 coding sequence is TGTGCCAGCACCGATGTCTCTGGGGCCAACGTCCTGACTTTC. Translated: CASTDVSGANVLTF.

This clonotype was counted only a few times. In DNA form, the CDR3 reads TGTGCCAGCAGTGAAACAGGGAGGAACACCATATATTTT. This translates into CASSETGRNTIYF. V gene TRBV6-1 combines with J gene TRBJ1-3; a weak D match, TRBD1 (6 bases). This CDR3 has 13 amino acids. V shed 2 bases and J shed 7 bases, with 9 bases lying between them. Germline loops: CDR1 MNHNS, CDR2 SASEGT.

This clonotype was observed a handful of times. This chain uses TRBV15 with TRBJ1-4, with a tentative D call TRBD1 (5 bases). V dropped 1 base and J dropped 6 bases, with 21 bases sitting between them. The CDR3 length is 18 residues. Germline values: CDR1 LNHNV, CDR2 YYDKDF (reference sequence). The CDR3 spells CATSRGPGWQGTHEKLFF. DNA of the CDR3: TGTGCCACCAGCAGAGGACCGGGTTGGCAGGGCACTCATGAAAAACTGTTTTTT.

The rearrangement joins TRBV5-4 to TRBJ2-1, with D possibly being TRBD2 (6 bases). V was trimmed by 0 bases and J by 1 base, leaving 14 bases between them. Germline loops: CDR1 SGHNT, CDR2 YYREEE (reference sequence). The CDR3 extends over 17 amino acids. The CDR3 is CASSLAGGDPSYNEQFF. As DNA, the CDR3 is TGTGCCAGCAGCTTGGCCGGCGGGGATCCATCCTACAATGAGCAGTTCTTC. The complete variable domain, with remaining parts taken from reference TRBV5-4 and TRBJ2-1, reads ETGVTQSPTHLIKTRGQQVTLRCSSQSGHNTVSWYQQALGQGPQFIFQYYREEENGRGNFPPRFSGLQFPNYSSELNVNALELDDSALYLCASSLAGGDPSYNEQFFGPGTRLTVL.

The rearrangement links TRBV7-8 to TRBJ1-5; no reliable D call. CDR3 length: 16 residues. V was cut by 0 bases and J by 4 bases, with 13 bases left in between. CDR1 is SGHVS, CDR2 FQNEAQ, per germline. The CDR3 here is CASSLARLSLNQPQHF. CDR3 nucleotide sequence: TGTGCCAGCAGCTTAGCGCGGCTGTCCCTGAATCAGCCCCAGCATTTT.

This clonotype was seen more than once but under ten times. The chain links TRBV4-2 to TRBJ1-1; 7 bases are a match to TRBD1. Germline trimming cut 0 bases from V and 1 base from J; bases unmatched to any gene: 2. Germline-derived CDR1 and CDR2 are LGHNA and YNFKEQ. This CDR3 contains 15 residues. The CDR3 sequence is CASSQEDRENTEAFF. CDR3 nucleotides: TGTGCCAGCAGCCAAGAAGACAGGGAGAACACTGAAGCTTTCTTT.

This clonotype was seen more than once but under ten times. The chain recombines TRBV4-1 with TRBJ1-2; the D is unclear. Germline loops: CDR1 MGHRA, CDR2 YSYEKL. CDR3 length equals 14 residues. V lost 2 bases and J lost 2, with 9 bases in between. The CDR3 sequence: CASSQLDGNYGYTF. In DNA form, the CDR3 reads TGCGCCAGCAGCCAACTCGATGGGAACTATGGCTACACCTTC.

This clonotype occurred a few times. The chain recombines TRBV7-2 with TRBJ2-5; D ambiguous. The V gene lost 4 bases and the J gene lost 3 bases, with 12 bases spanning the gap. In germline, CDR1 is SGHTA, CDR2 FQGNSA. This CDR3 region has 14 residues. CDR3 sequence (DNA): TGTGCCAGCAGCTCACTCGGACGTAAAGAGACCCAGTACTTC. This encodes CASSSLGRKETQYF.

This sequence joins TRBV6-1 and TRBJ1-1; possibly TRBD1 for D (6 bases). CDR1 is MNHNS and CDR2 is SASEGT in the germline V gene. V lost 6 bases, J lost 3 bases, and 17 bases lay in between. The CDR3 is 15 residues long. The CDR3 loop reads CASSQGFGWDTEAFF. The CDR3 DNA sequence: TGTGCCAGCAGCCAGGGGTTCGGGTGGGACACTGAAGCTTTCTTT.

This clonotype has at least ten counts. The genes are TRBV28 and TRBJ1-4, with TRBD1 matching 8 bases. V lost 6 bases, J lost 6 bases, and 6 bases stayed unmatched. The CDR3 is made up of 14 amino acids. Germline values: CDR1 MDHEN, CDR2 SYDVKM. The DNA for the CDR3 is TGTGCCAGCAGCCCGGACAGGGAACATGAAAAACTGTTTTTT. Translation gives CASSPDREHEKLFF.

This clonotype was detected many times. This chain joins TRBV6-5 and TRBJ1-5; a possible D gene is TRBD1 (5 bases). V dropped 2 bases and J dropped 1 base, with 9 bases sitting between them. The germline gives CDR1 MNHEY, CDR2 SVGAGI. The CDR3 has 15 residues. In DNA, the CDR3 is TGTGCCAGCAGTTACGTCGGGGGGAGCAATCAGCCCCAGCATTTT. Encoded protein: CASSYVGGSNQPQHF.

This clonotype showed up just a few times. This sequence joins TRBV20-1 and TRBJ2-2; D may be TRBD1 (6 bases). CDR3 length: 14 amino acids. CDR1 DFQATT and CDR2 SNEGSKA come from the germline V gene (reference sequence). V lost 6 bases and J lost 5, with 16 bases in between. Here the CDR3 reads CSAQKNRATGELFF. Written as DNA, the CDR3 is TGCAGTGCCCAAAAGAACAGGGCTACCGGGGAGCTGTTTTTT.

The chain recombines TRBV24-1 with TRBJ2-1, with D possibly TRBD1 on 8 matching bases. With 3 bases removed from V and 15 bases from J, the gap between germline ends came to 17 bases. The CDR3 sequence is 13 residues long. Germline loops: CDR1 KGHDR, CDR2 SFDVKD. This chain's CDR3 is CATSDGQGLYRFF. The CDR3, as DNA: TGTGCCACCAGTGATGGACAGGGACTATATCGGTTCTTC.

This chain links TRBV2 with TRBJ2-2, with 11 bases aligning to TRBD2. Germline values: CDR1 SNHLY, CDR2 FYNNEI. Trimming at V came to 9 bases and at J to 0 bases, leaving 0 bases not matched to a gene. This CDR3 is built from 14 residues. CDR3 in amino acids: CASSGRANTGELFF. The CDR3 DNA is TGTGCCAGTAGCGGGAGGGCGAACACCGGGGAGCTGTTTTTT.

This sequence joins TRBV20-1 and TRBJ2-3; D is uncertain. CDR3 length: 13 residues. Germline V gene lookup returns CDR1 DFQATT and CDR2 SNEGSKA (reference sequence). Trimming stripped 0 bases from V and 4 bases from J, with 8 bases between. CDR3 in DNA: TGCAGTGCTAGAGATGGAACCCCAGATACGCAGTATTTT. This encodes CSARDGTPDTQYF.

V and J are TRBV12-3 or TRBV12-4 and TRBJ1-2; D ambiguous. Trimming cost V 3 bases and J 7 bases, with 12 bases left between them. This CDR3 contains 13 residues. The CDR3 here is CASSFRFPSGYTF. The CDR3 DNA reads as TGTGCCAGCAGTTTCAGGTTTCCTTCTGGCTACACCTTC.

This clonotype was detected ten times or more. The rearrangement uses TRBV20-1 and TRBJ1-1; D might be TRBD1 (5 bases). CDR1 is DFQATT, CDR2 SNEGSKA, per germline (reference sequence). Trimming took 0 bases from V and 0 from J, leaving 11 bases between them. CDR3 size: 15 residues. The CDR3 DNA reads as TGCAGTGCTAGAGATCCTGGGGGGATGAACACTGAAGCTTTCTTT. This gives the protein CSARDPGGMNTEAFF.